A single sample gave rise to the 19 T cell receptor beta chains below, sequenced in a study of blood T cells in healthy people across ages. The use of a sample-barcoded 5' primer and a J-beta primer mix characterized a second PCR of roughly 6 to 12 cycles. TCRdb re-analysed the 5' RACE reads in MiXCR, keeping a single row per CDR3 protein. This table has over 500,000 distinct CDR3 sequences, around a quarter appearing once. These data also formed part of another study, on T cells of mothers and their children.

Sequences were obtained from blood. The receptors stem from a boy under 10 years old in good health.

This clonotype has more than one count but fewer than ten. The J gene is TRBJ2-3, the V gene TRBV6-6; 9 nucleotides line up with TRBD2. V shed 6 bases and J 4 bases; nucleotides not matched to a gene: 5. CDR3 size: 14 residues. Germline-derived CDR1 and CDR2 are MNHNY and SVGAGI (reference sequence). CDR3 loop: CASSAGGRADTQYF. The CDR3 coding sequence is TGTGCCAGCAGCGCGGGGGGGCGGGCAGATACGCAGTATTTT.

This clonotype has only a few counts. The genes are TRBV30 and TRBJ2-7; D tentatively fits TRBD1 or TRBD2 (5 bases each). The ends were cut back, 8 bases at V and 1 base at J, with 18 bases in the middle. Germline V gene lookup returns CDR1 GTSNPN and CDR2 SVGIG (reference sequence). The CDR3 spans 14 residues. The CDR3 DNA follows: TGTGCCAGAAGTTCCGGGGCACAGTCCTACGAGCAGTACTTC. Translating gives CARSSGAQSYEQYF. Together with reference TRBV30 and TRBJ2-7, the CDR3 gives the full variable domain: SQTIHQWPATLVQPVGSPLSLECTVEGTSNPNLYWYRQAAGRGLQLLFYSVGIGQISSEVPQNLSASRPQDRQFILSSKKLLLSDSGFYLCARSSGAQSYEQYFGPGTRLTVT.

This rearrangement joins TRBV27 to TRBJ2-7; D possibly matches TRBD1 or TRBD2 (6 bases each). Trimming removed 6 bases from V and 7 bases from J, with 25 bases in between. Germline CDR1 is MNHEY and CDR2 is SMNVEV (reference sequence). This CDR3 has 16 residues. The CDR3 region is CASSTRVRGRTFEQYF. The DNA for the CDR3 is TGTGCCAGCAGCACTAGGGTCCGGGGGCGGACCTTTGAGCAGTACTTC.

The chain links TRBV14 to TRBJ2-7, with D perhaps matching TRBD2 (5 bases). The CDR3 is 17 amino acids. Germline loops: CDR1 SGHDN, CDR2 FVKESK. The V end lost 4 bases, the J end lost 0 bases, and 19 bases lay between the germline ends. CDR3 bases: TGTGCCAGCAGCCCACTCCATGGCGGGCTCAGCTCCTACGAGCAGTACTTC. Translation: CASSPLHGGLSSYEQYF. Using reference TRBV14 and TRBJ2-7 for the parts outside the CDR3, the full variable domain is EAGVTQFPSHSVIEKGQTVTLRCDPISGHDNLYWYRRVMGKEIKFLLHFVKESKQDESGMPNNRFLAERTGGTYSTLKVQPAELEDSGVYFCASSPLHGGLSSYEQYFGPGTRLTVT.

This clonotype appeared a few times. The gene calls are TRBV6-1 and TRBJ1-2; D gene ambiguous. Germline values: CDR1 MNHNS, CDR2 SASEGT. V lost 2 bases, J lost 2 bases, and 9 bases lay in between. CDR3 length equals 14 residues. CDR3: CASSELGPNYGYTF. The CDR3, as DNA: TGTGCCAGCAGTGAACTCGGGCCCAACTATGGCTACACCTTC.

V and J are TRBV2 and TRBJ2-1; D is perhaps TRBD1 (5 bases). This CDR3 is built from 12 residues. The V and J ends lost 9 bases and 2 bases respectively, with 8 bases between them. Germline CDR1 reads SNHLY; CDR2 reads FYNNEI. CDR3 sequence (DNA): TGTGCCAGTAAGGGGCCCTACAATGAGCAGTTCTTC. Protein product: CASKGPYNEQFF.

The V call is TRBV9, the J call TRBJ2-5; 8 bases agree with TRBD2. The J call is uncertain, as TRBJ2-1 better fits the DNA end. Looked up from germline, CDR1 is SGDLS and CDR2 is YYNGEE. The CDR3 has 16 amino acids. The CDR3 is CASSPRAGGEHNEQFF. DNA of the CDR3: TGTGCCAGCAGCCCCCGGGCGGGGGGCGAACACAATGAGCAGTTCTTC.

The sample holds a few counts of this clonotype. This sequence joins TRBV5-1 and TRBJ2-5; 10 bases fit TRBD2. The CDR3 length is 14 residues. CDR1 and CDR2 from the germline V gene are SGHRS and YFSETQ. J was trimmed by 2 bases and V by 6 bases; bases with no gene match: 4. The DNA of the CDR3 is TGCGCCAGCATCTCTAGCGGGGGTCAAGAGACCCAGTACTTC. Translation: CASISSGGQETQYF.

The V and J genes are TRBV9 and TRBJ1-4, with D unclear. The germline CDR1 and CDR2 sequences are SGDLS and YYNGEE. Trimming shortened V by 4 bases and J by 13 bases, and 14 bases separated the two germline ends. This CDR3 has 12 residues. CDR3 bases: TGTGCCAGCAGCAACTCGGGCCTTAGACTGTTTTTT. This encodes CASSNSGLRLFF.

This clonotype was counted only a few times. The rearrangement links TRBV7-6 to TRBJ2-7; TRBD2 is a possible D gene (7 bases). The CDR3 consists of 15 residues. Trimming took off 4 bases at V and 3 bases at J, with 16 bases between the two ends. The germline gives CDR1 SGHVS, CDR2 FNYEAQ. CDR3 in amino acids: CASSSSWEGDYEQYF. The CDR3 DNA reads TGTGCCAGCAGCTCTTCCTGGGAGGGGGACTACGAGCAGTACTTC.

This sequence joins TRBV4-3 and TRBJ2-5; D uncertain. The J call may be in error: the DNA end matches TRBJ2-7 better. Looked up from germline, CDR1 is LGHNA and CDR2 is YSLEER. This CDR3 region has 12 residues. This chain's CDR3 is CASSQMGYEQYF. The DNA of the CDR3 is TGCGCCAGCAGCCAAATGGGGTACGAGCAGTACTTC.

This clonotype was seen a few times. V gene TRBV4-1 combines with J gene TRBJ2-3; D is possibly TRBD1 (6 bases). Per germline, CDR1 MGHRA and CDR2 YSYEKL. The CDR3 consists of 14 residues. Deletions cut 3 bases from V and 4 bases from J, with 11 bases between. CDR3 sequence reads: CASSHLKGADTQYF. CDR3 bases: TGCGCCAGCAGCCATTTGAAGGGGGCAGATACGCAGTATTTT.

This clonotype was picked up one time. The chain joins TRBV30 to TRBJ1-4; D call uncertain. V shed 6 bases and J shed 8 bases, with 19 bases lying between them. Per the germline V gene, CDR1 is GTSNPN and CDR2 is SVGIG (reference sequence). The CDR3 length is 14 residues. The CDR3 nucleotides are TGTGCCTGCATAAGGACCTCAGGTCCCGAAAAACTGTTTTTT. Translated: CACIRTSGPEKLFF.

The rearrangement uses TRBV6-2 or TRBV6-3 and TRBJ2-1; TRBD2 matches 13 bases. Trimming removed 6 bases from V and 0 bases from J; junction bases left unmatched: 11. The CDR3 has 19 amino acids. The germline gives CDR1 MNHEY, CDR2 SVGEGT. The CDR3, as DNA: TGTGCCAGCAGCCCCCCCGGGACTAGCGGGGTAGGCTCCTACAATGAGCAGTTCTTC. Protein: CASSPPGTSGVGSYNEQFF.

This clonotype has a handful of counts. The chain joins TRBV27 to TRBJ2-7, with 8 bases fitting TRBD2. This CDR3 is 15 amino acids long. With V trimmed by 2 bases and J by 1 base, 4 bases remained unmatched. CDR1 and CDR2 (germline): MNHEY, SMNVEV (reference sequence). DNA of the CDR3: TGTGCCAGCAGTTTACGGGGGGGACGTTCCTACGAGCAGTACTTC. This sequence encodes CASSLRGGRSYEQYF.

The sample holds many counts of this clonotype. The V gene is TRBV25-1, the J gene TRBJ2-7; the match to TRBD1 covers 9 bases. Looked up from germline, CDR1 is MGHDK and CDR2 is SYGVNS. The CDR3 totals 17 residues. With 3 bases clipped from V and 2 bases from J, the junction kept 11 bases outside the gene matches. The CDR3 sequence: CASSDPAGTGLPYEQYF. DNA for the CDR3: TGTGCCAGCAGTGATCCGGCAGGGACAGGGCTCCCCTACGAGCAGTACTTC.

This clonotype was detected only a few times. This chain connects TRBV20-1 to TRBJ1-1; tentatively, D is TRBD1 (6 bases). This CDR3 is built from 15 residues. CDR1 and CDR2 (germline): DFQATT, SNEGSKA (reference sequence). V was trimmed by 0 bases and J by 1 base, leaving 12 bases between them. DNA of the CDR3: TGCAGTGCTAGAGATTCGAAGGGACAGAACACTGAAGCTTTCTTT. Encoded protein: CSARDSKGQNTEAFF.

This clonotype was detected a few times. The chain recombines TRBV27 with TRBJ2-2, with D unresolved. V dropped 3 bases and J dropped 10 bases, with 12 bases sitting between them. There are 13 residues in the CDR3. Germline-derived CDR1 and CDR2 are MNHEY and SMNVEV (reference sequence). This chain's CDR3 is CASSFMGSMELFF. The CDR3 DNA follows: TGTGCCAGCAGTTTTATGGGGTCAATGGAGCTGTTTTTT.

This clonotype was counted only a few times. This rearrangement joins TRBV7-6 to TRBJ1-3, with TRBD1 matching 9 bases. Germline V CDR1 and CDR2: SGHVS, FNYEAQ. This CDR3 contains 16 residues. Losses at the gene ends were 5 bases for V and 4 bases for J; bases not matched to a gene: 9. DNA for the CDR3: TGTGCCAGCAGCCCCGCCGGGACAGGGTTCGGAAACACCATATATTTT. Encoded protein: CASSPAGTGFGNTIYF.